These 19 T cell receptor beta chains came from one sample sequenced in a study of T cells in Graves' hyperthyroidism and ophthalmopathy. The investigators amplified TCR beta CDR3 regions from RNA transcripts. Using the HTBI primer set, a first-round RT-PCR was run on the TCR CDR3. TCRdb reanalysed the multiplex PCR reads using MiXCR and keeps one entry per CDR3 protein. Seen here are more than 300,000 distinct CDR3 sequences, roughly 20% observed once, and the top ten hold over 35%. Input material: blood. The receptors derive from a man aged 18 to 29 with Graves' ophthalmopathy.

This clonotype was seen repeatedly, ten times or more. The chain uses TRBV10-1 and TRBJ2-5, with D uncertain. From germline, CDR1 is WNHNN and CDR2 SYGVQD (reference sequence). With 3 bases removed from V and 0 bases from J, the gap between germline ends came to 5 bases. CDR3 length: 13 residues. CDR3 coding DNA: TGCGCCAGCAGTGACAGCAACCAAGAGACCCAGTACTTC. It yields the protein CASSDSNQETQYF.

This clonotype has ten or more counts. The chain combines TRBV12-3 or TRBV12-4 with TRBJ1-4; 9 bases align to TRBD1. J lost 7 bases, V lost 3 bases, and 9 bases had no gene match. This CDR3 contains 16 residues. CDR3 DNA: TGTGCCAGCAGTTTCTGGGGACAGGGAGTTGGTGAAAAACTGTTTTTT. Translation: CASSFWGQGVGEKLFF.

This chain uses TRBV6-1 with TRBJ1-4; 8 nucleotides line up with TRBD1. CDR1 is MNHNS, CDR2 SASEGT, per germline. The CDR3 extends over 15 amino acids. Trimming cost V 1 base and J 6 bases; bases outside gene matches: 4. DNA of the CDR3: TGTGCCAGCAGTGAAGATAGGACAGGGTATGAAAAACTGTTTTTT. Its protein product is CASSEDRTGYEKLFF.

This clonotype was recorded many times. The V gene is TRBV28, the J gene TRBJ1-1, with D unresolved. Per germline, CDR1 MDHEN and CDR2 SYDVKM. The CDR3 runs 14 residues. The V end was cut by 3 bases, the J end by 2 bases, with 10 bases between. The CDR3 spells CASSLVGINTEAFF. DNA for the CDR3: TGTGCCAGCAGTTTGGTTGGCATTAACACTGAAGCTTTCTTT.

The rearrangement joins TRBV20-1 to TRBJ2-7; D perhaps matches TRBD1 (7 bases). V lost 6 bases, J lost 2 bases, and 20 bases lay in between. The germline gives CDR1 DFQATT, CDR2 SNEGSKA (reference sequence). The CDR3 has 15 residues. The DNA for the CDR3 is TGCAGTGCCATAGGGGGGACAGCGAACCCCTACGAGCAGTACTTC. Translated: CSAIGGTANPYEQYF.

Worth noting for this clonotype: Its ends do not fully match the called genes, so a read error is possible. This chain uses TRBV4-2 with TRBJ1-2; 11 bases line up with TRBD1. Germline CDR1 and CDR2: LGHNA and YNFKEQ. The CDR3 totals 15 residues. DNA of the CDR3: TGTGCCAGCAGCCAAGACCGGGACAGGGGGGATGGCCACACCTTC. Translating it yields CASSQDRDRGDGHTF.

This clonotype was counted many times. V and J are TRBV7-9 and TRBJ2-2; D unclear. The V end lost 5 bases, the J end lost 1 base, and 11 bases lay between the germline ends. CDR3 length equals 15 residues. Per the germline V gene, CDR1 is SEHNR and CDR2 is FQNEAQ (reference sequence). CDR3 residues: CASSEGRQNTGELFF. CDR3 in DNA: TGTGCCAGCAGCGAAGGACGGCAGAACACCGGGGAGCTGTTTTTT.

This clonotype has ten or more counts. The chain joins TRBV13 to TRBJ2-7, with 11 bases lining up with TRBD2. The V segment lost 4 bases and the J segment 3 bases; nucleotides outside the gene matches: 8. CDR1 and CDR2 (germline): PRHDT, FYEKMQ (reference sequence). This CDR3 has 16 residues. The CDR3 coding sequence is TGTGCCAGCAGCTCGCCTGGGACTAGCGGAAACTACGAGCAGTACTTC. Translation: CASSSPGTSGNYEQYF.

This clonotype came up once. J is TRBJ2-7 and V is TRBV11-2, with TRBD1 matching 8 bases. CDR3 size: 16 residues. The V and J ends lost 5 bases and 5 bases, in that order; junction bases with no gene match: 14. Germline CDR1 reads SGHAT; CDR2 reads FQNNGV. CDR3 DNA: TGTGCCAGCAGCCAAGATAGGGAGGACAGGGTCGACGAGCAGTACTTC. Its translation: CASSQDREDRVDEQYF.

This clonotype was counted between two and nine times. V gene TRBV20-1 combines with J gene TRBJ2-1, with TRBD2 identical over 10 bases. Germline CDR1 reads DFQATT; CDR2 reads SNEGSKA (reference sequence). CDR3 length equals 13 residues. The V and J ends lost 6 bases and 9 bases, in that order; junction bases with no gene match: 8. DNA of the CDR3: TGCAGTGCGAAGCGGGGGGGCCTCGGTGAGCAGTTCTTC. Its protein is CSAKRGGLGEQFF.

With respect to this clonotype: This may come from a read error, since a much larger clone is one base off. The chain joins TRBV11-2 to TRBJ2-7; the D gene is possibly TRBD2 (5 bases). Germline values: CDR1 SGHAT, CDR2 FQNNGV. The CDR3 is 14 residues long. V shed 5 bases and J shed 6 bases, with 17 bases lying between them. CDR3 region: CASSPLGAFCEQYF. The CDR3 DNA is TGTGCCAGCAGCCCCCTGGGAGCCTTTTGCGAGCAGTACTTC.

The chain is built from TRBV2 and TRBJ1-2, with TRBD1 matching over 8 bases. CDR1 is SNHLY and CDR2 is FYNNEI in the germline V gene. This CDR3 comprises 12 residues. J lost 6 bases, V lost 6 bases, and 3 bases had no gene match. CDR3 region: CASRGQGHGYTF. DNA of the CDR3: TGTGCCAGCAGAGGACAGGGCCATGGCTACACCTTC.

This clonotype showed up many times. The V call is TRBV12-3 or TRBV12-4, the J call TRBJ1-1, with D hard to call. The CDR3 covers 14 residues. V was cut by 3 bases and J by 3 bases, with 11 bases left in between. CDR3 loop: CASSFGESDTEAFF. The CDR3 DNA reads TGTGCCAGCAGTTTCGGGGAATCGGACACTGAAGCTTTCTTT.

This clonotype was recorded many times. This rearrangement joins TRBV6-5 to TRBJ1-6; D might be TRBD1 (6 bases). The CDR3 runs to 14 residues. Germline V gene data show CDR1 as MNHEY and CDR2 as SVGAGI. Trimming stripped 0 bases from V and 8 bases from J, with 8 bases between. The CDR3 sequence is CASSYSRGDSPLHF. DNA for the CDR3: TGTGCCAGCAGTTACTCGAGGGGGGATTCACCCCTCCACTTT.

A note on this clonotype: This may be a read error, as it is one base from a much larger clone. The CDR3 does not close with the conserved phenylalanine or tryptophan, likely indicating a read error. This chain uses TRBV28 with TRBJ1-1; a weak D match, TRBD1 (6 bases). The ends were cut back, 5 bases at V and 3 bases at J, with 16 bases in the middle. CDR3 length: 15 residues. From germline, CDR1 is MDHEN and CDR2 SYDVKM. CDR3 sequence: CASSSSPGAYTEAFL. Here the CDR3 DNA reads TGTGCCAGCAGTAGCTCTCCGGGGGCGTACACTGAAGCTTTCCTT.

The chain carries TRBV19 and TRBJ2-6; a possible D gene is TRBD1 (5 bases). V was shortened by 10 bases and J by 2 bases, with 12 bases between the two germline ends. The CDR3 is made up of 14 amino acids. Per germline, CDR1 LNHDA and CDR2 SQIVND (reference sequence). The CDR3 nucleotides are TGTGCCACCCTAGAAGGGGCTGGGGCCAACGTCCTGACTTTC. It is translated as CATLEGAGANVLTF.

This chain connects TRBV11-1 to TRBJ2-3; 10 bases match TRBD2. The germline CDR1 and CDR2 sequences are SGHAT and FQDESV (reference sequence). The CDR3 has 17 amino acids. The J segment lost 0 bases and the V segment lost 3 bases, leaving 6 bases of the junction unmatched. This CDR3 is CASSFPSGGTSTDTQYF. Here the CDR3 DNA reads TGTGCCAGCAGCTTCCCTAGCGGGGGCACTAGCACAGATACGCAGTATTTT.

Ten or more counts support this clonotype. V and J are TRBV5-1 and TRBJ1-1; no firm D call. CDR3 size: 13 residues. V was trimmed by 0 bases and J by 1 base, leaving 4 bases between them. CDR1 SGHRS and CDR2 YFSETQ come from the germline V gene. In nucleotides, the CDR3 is TGCGCCAGCAGCTTGGCGGAGAACACTGAAGCTTTCTTT. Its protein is CASSLAENTEAFF.

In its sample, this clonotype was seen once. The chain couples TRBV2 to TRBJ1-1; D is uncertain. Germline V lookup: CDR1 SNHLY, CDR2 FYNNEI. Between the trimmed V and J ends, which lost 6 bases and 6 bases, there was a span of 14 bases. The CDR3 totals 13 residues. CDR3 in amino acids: CASSLRGISEAFF. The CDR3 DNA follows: TGTGCCAGCAGCCTCAGAGGGATCTCTGAAGCTTTCTTT.